Below, 32 T cell receptor beta chains from the same sample are listed, as sequenced in a study of CD8 T cells in Susac syndrome. After extraction with the RNeasy kit, roughly 0.45 to 1 ug of the RNA was reverse transcribed using random hexamers. TCRdb itself ran the immunoSEQ multiplex PCR reads through MiXCR, one entry per CDR3 protein. Seen here are 71,000 or so distinct CDR3 sequences, roughly 93% observed once, and the top ten hold around 0.15%. The sequenced sample was CD4+ T cells from PBMCs. All receptors come from a human donor with Susac syndrome.

The gene calls are TRBV4-3 and TRBJ1-2; a possible D gene is TRBD1 (5 bases). V lost 3 bases and J 4 bases, leaving 18 bases between the germline ends. Germline V gene lookup returns CDR1 LGHNA and CDR2 YSLEER. CDR3 length: 16 amino acids. For the CDR3, the DNA is TGCGCCAGCAGCCACAGACAACTCGACAGTCCCTATGGCTACACCTTC. This encodes CASSHRQLDSPYGYTF.

The gene calls are TRBV28 and TRBJ2-7; weak D call: TRBD2 (7 bases). The CDR3 has 19 residues. Per germline, CDR1 MDHEN and CDR2 SYDVKM. V was trimmed by 5 bases and J by 3 bases, leaving 29 bases between them. The CDR3 here is CASSPWGLTRGTSRYEQYF. CDR3 in DNA: TGTGCCAGCAGTCCCTGGGGACTAACCAGGGGTACTTCTCGCTACGAGCAGTACTTC.

The genes are TRBV18 and TRBJ2-1; 11 nucleotides match TRBD2. CDR1 and CDR2 (germline): KGHSH, LQKENI. The ends lost 6 bases at V and 3 bases at J; junction bases unmatched: 4. The CDR3 is 15 amino acids. CDR3 nucleotide sequence: TGTGCCAGCTCGCTTAGCGGGGGGGACTACAATGAGCAGTTCTTC. Amino acid sequence: CASSLSGGDYNEQFF.

J is TRBJ2-7 and V is TRBV5-6; D uncertain. CDR3 length: 14 amino acids. The V gene lost 0 bases and the J gene lost 3 bases, with 10 bases spanning the gap. Germline values: CDR1 SGHDT, CDR2 YYEEEE. The CDR3 DNA is TGTGCCAGCAGCTTGGTGACTGAACACTACGAGCAGTACTTC. Protein: CASSLVTEHYEQYF.

This clonotype showed up just a few times. DNA for the CDR3: TGTGCCAGCAGGCGGGACCTCCAAGCGGGGGACGAGCAGTACTTC. Its translation is CASRRDLQAGDEQYF. This chain connects TRBV6-2 or TRBV6-3 to TRBJ2-7; 8 bases agree with TRBD2. The CDR3 consists of 15 residues. V was clipped by 6 bases and J by 5 bases; unmatched bases: 12. From germline, CDR1 is MNHEY and CDR2 SVGEGT.

This chain links TRBV30 with TRBJ1-5; D gene ambiguous. The germline V gene encodes CDR1 GTSNPN and CDR2 SVGIG (reference sequence). V was clipped by 0 bases and J by 2 bases, with 8 bases between them. This CDR3 comprises 14 residues. The chain's CDR3 is CAWSVLEGNQPQHF. The CDR3 region has the DNA TGTGCCTGGAGTGTACTCGAGGGCAATCAGCCCCAGCATTTT.

The chain is built from TRBV7-2 and TRBJ2-5; 11 nucleotides agree with TRBD2. Germline loops: CDR1 SGHTA, CDR2 FQGNSA. CDR3 length equals 16 residues. V gave up 4 bases and J gave up 3 bases; unmatched junction bases: 7. This chain's CDR3 is CASSSLGLAAEETQYF. CDR3 coding DNA: TGTGCCAGCAGCTCCCTGGGACTAGCGGCTGAAGAGACCCAGTACTTC.

The V gene is TRBV20-1, the J gene TRBJ2-1; D is perhaps TRBD1 (6 bases). This CDR3 region has 14 residues. Trimming stripped 6 bases from V and 0 bases from J, with 12 bases between. Looked up from germline, CDR1 is DFQATT and CDR2 is SNEGSKA (reference sequence). CDR3: CSAPDSPSYNEQFF. CDR3 bases: TGCAGTGCCCCGGACAGCCCCTCCTACAATGAGCAGTTCTTC.

This rearrangement joins TRBV7-6 to TRBJ2-7, with 9 bases aligning to TRBD1. The CDR3 covers 16 residues. Unmatched junction bases numbered 9, after V lost 4 bases and J lost 2 bases. Germline-derived CDR1 and CDR2 are SGHVS and FNYEAQ. CDR3 nucleotides: TGTGCCAGCAGCTCCCAGGGACAGGGAGTCACCTACGAGCAGTACTTC. As protein: CASSSQGQGVTYEQYF.

This clonotype was seen once. The chain uses TRBV4-1 and TRBJ1-4; TRBD1 might be the D (5 bases). The CDR3 has 15 residues. Per the germline V gene, CDR1 is MGHRA and CDR2 is YSYEKL. V lost 4 bases and J 8 bases, leaving 17 bases between the germline ends. CDR3 amino acids: CASSLNRQGTEKLFF. The CDR3 DNA reads TGCGCCAGCAGCCTCAATCGGCAGGGAACGGAAAAACTGTTTTTT.

This clonotype appeared a single time. The rearrangement links TRBV29-1 to TRBJ1-3; D remains unclear. The V end lost 1 base, the J end lost 0 bases, and 4 bases lay between the germline ends. The CDR3 loop spans 13 amino acids. The germline gives CDR1 SQVTM, CDR2 ANQGSEA. The CDR3 coding sequence is TGCAGCGTTGAAGGCTTCTCTGGAAACACCATATATTTT. It is translated as CSVEGFSGNTIYF.

The rearrangement joins TRBV5-1 to TRBJ1-5, with 9 bases fitting TRBD1. Trimming took 3 bases from V and 7 from J; bases not matched to a gene: 5. This CDR3 has 14 amino acids. CDR1 SGHRS and CDR2 YFSETQ come from the germline V gene. The CDR3 sequence is CASSSGTGGQPQHF. For the CDR3, the DNA is TGCGCCAGCAGCTCGGGAACAGGGGGCCAGCCCCAGCATTTT.

This chain links TRBV6-2 or TRBV6-3 with TRBJ1-5; 10 nucleotides match TRBD1. The ends lost 2 bases at V and 0 bases at J; junction bases unmatched: 10. Germline CDR1 MNHEY, CDR2 SVGEGT. The CDR3 consists of 19 residues. CDR3 residues: CASSYAGQGLRYSNQPQHF. As DNA, the CDR3 is TGTGCCAGCAGTTACGCGGGACAGGGGTTACGATATAGCAATCAGCCCCAGCATTTT.

The chain employs TRBV7-9 and TRBJ1-1; D is possibly TRBD1 (5 bases). V was pared by 5 bases and J by 8 bases, with 15 bases between. Germline loops: CDR1 SEHNR, CDR2 FQNEAQ (reference sequence). The length of the CDR3 is 13 residues. CDR3 sequence (DNA): TGTGCCAGCAGCCGAGACGGCGACAGAGAAGCTTTCTTT. Translating gives CASSRDGDREAFF.

The rearrangement links TRBV9 to TRBJ1-6; D uncertain. The CDR3 totals 15 residues. Germline CDR1 SGDLS, CDR2 YYNGEE. Trimming took 1 base from V and 5 from J, leaving 10 bases between them. CDR3 bases: TGTGCCAGCAGCGTACTGGGCCAGGATAATTCACCCCTCCACTTT. Protein: CASSVLGQDNSPLHF.

The chain couples TRBV14 to TRBJ2-7; D is perhaps TRBD1 (5 bases). V gave up 4 bases and J gave up 1 base, with 14 bases separating them. CDR3 length: 15 residues. Germline V CDR1 and CDR2: SGHDN, FVKESK. The CDR3 is CASSLRTNPSYEQYF. The CDR3 DNA sequence: TGTGCCAGCAGCCTCCGGACAAACCCTTCCTACGAGCAGTACTTC.

The rearrangement joins TRBV7-2 to TRBJ2-1, with 7 bases fitting TRBD1. This CDR3 is 14 amino acids long. In germline, CDR1 is SGHTA, CDR2 FQGNSA. Losses at the gene ends were 1 base for V and 8 bases for J; bases not matched to a gene: 5. The CDR3 loop reads CASSLVHRGDEQFF. The CDR3 DNA is TGTGCCAGCAGCTTAGTGCACAGGGGTGATGAGCAGTTCTTC.

The chain links TRBV9 to TRBJ2-1, with D possibly matching TRBD1 (6 bases). Germline CDR1 is SGDLS and CDR2 is YYNGEE. Trimming took 6 bases from V and 4 from J, leaving 20 bases between them. The CDR3 contains 16 residues. The CDR3 is CASNNYWGPPYNEQFF. The CDR3 bases are TGTGCCAGCAACAACTATTGGGGGCCGCCGTACAATGAGCAGTTCTTC. Complete variable domain (other parts from reference TRBV9 and TRBJ2-1): DSGVTQTPKHLITATGQRVTLRCSPRSGDLSVYWYQQSLDQGLQFLIQYYNGEERAKGNILERFSAQQFPDLHSELNLSSLELGDSALYFCASNNYWGPPYNEQFFGPGTRLTVL.

For the CDR3, the DNA is TGTGCCAGCAGCCCCGGACCCGGCGGCTACACCTTC. It specifies CASSPGPGGYTF. V usage is TRBV6-5 and J usage is TRBJ1-2, with D hard to call. CDR1 is MNHEY and CDR2 is SVGAGI in the germline V gene. The CDR3 has 12 residues. Trimming removed 6 bases at V and 8 bases at J, with 13 bases between.

The chain couples TRBV4-2 to TRBJ1-5; D not resolved. This CDR3 has 15 residues. The V end lost 0 bases, the J end lost 7 bases, and 13 bases lay between the germline ends. Per germline, CDR1 LGHNA and CDR2 YNFKEQ. As DNA, the CDR3 is TGTGCCAGCAGCCAAGAAAGGACGGCCTGGCAGCCCCAGCATTTT. Translation: CASSQERTAWQPQHF.

The chain joins TRBV18 to TRBJ2-7; tentatively, D is TRBD2 (6 bases). Trimming pared 2 bases from V and 7 bases from J, leaving 18 bases between. In germline, CDR1 is KGHSH, CDR2 LQKENI. The CDR3 runs to 15 residues. The DNA for the CDR3 is TGTGCCAGCTCACCAGTGACCCAAGGGAGGAGAGAGCAGTACTTC. Translated, it gives CASSPVTQGRREQYF.

The V gene is TRBV11-3, the J gene TRBJ2-5; 10 bases are a match to TRBD2. The trim removed 5 bases at V and 2 bases at J, leaving 11 bases unmatched. The V gene's germline CDR1 is SGHNT and CDR2 YENEEA. This CDR3 comprises 17 residues. The chain's CDR3 is CASSKRGGLGPQETQYF. The DNA for the CDR3 is TGTGCCAGCAGCAAGCGGGGGGGCCTGGGCCCACAAGAGACCCAGTACTTC. Using reference TRBV11-3 and TRBJ2-5 for the parts outside the CDR3, the full variable domain is EAGVVQSPRYKIIEKKQPVAFWCNPISGHNTLYWYLQNLGQGPELLIRYENEEAVDDSQLPKDRFSAERLKGVDSTLKIQPAELGDSAVYLCASSKRGGLGPQETQYFGPGTRLLVL.

This chain connects TRBV4-2 to TRBJ1-4; 7 bases line up with TRBD1. Per germline, CDR1 LGHNA and CDR2 YNFKEQ. CDR3 length: 19 residues. With V trimmed by 3 bases and J by 5 bases, 18 bases remained unmatched. For the CDR3, the DNA is TGTGCCAGCAGCCAGCTCGCGGGGGAGACAGGGCGGATCAATGAAAAACTGTTTTTT. It specifies CASSQLAGETGRINEKLFF.

The J gene is TRBJ2-2, the V gene TRBV7-3; D is possibly TRBD1 (5 bases). V was trimmed by 1 base and J by 3 bases, leaving 6 bases between them. Germline CDR1 and CDR2: SGHTA and FQGTGA. The CDR3 consists of 14 residues. In nucleotides, the CDR3 is TGTGCCAGCAGCTTAAAAGGGGACACCGGGGAGCTGTTTTTT. Protein sequence: CASSLKGDTGELFF. The complete variable domain, with remaining parts taken from reference TRBV7-3 and TRBJ2-2, reads GAGVSQTPSNKVTEKGKYVELRCDPISGHTALYWYRQSLGQGPEFLIYFQGTGAADDSGLPNDRFFAVRPEGSVSTLKIQRTERGDSAVYLCASSLKGDTGELFFGEGSRLTVL.

The chain has TRBV20-1 and TRBJ1-6, with TRBD1 identical over 7 bases. With 6 bases clipped from V and 9 bases from J, the junction kept 8 bases outside the gene matches. CDR1 is DFQATT, CDR2 SNEGSKA, per germline (reference sequence). The CDR3 loop spans 13 amino acids. CDR3 nucleotide sequence: TGCAGTGCCCGAAGAGGGGGCGGTTCACCCCTCCACTTT. It encodes CSARRGGGSPLHF.

This clonotype was counted a few times. This chain joins TRBV6-2 or TRBV6-3 and TRBJ2-4; tentatively, D is TRBD1 (5 bases). Germline CDR1 is MNHEY and CDR2 is SVGEGT. V lost 4 bases, J lost 0 bases, and 13 bases lay in between. This CDR3 has 16 amino acids. The CDR3 reads CASSSPDILAKNIQYF. CDR3 in DNA: TGTGCCAGCAGTTCCCCGGACATTTTAGCCAAAAACATTCAGTACTTC.

The CDR3 nucleotides read TGTGCCAGCAGTCCCTCCCAGGAAAGGGTATTGTACAATTCACCCCTCCACTTT. Its protein product is CASSPSQERVLYNSPLHF. This rearrangement joins TRBV27 to TRBJ1-6, with D hard to call. In germline, CDR1 is MNHEY, CDR2 SMNVEV (reference sequence). V was trimmed by 5 bases and J by 7 bases, leaving 24 bases between them. CDR3 size: 18 residues.

The V gene is TRBV18, the J gene TRBJ1-6, with TRBD1 identical over 8 bases. The V gene end was trimmed by 2 bases and the J gene end by 9 bases; junction bases not matched to a gene: 6. There are 15 residues in the CDR3. In germline, CDR1 is KGHSH, CDR2 LQKENI. The CDR3, as DNA: TGTGCCAGCTCACCATTGGACAGGGAGAGTTCACCCCTCCACTTT. Translation gives CASSPLDRESSPLHF.

The chain links TRBV5-1 to TRBJ1-3; a possible D gene is TRBD1 (5 bases). Trimming took off 5 bases at V and 0 bases at J, with 9 bases between the two ends. CDR3 length: 14 amino acids. Looked up from germline, CDR1 is SGHRS and CDR2 is YFSETQ. The CDR3: CASRAGTSGNTIYF. The CDR3 bases are TGCGCCAGCAGGGCCGGGACCTCTGGAAACACCATATATTTT.

The gene calls are TRBV6-2 or TRBV6-3 and TRBJ1-5; unclear D gene. V lost 7 bases, J lost 7 bases, and 20 bases lay in between. The germline CDR1 and CDR2 sequences are MNHEY and SVGEGT. CDR3 length: 15 residues. CDR3 nucleotide sequence: TGTGCCAGCAAAGCGGATCTGGGTTTCCACCAGCCCCAGCATTTT. It specifies CASKADLGFHQPQHF.

The rearrangement uses TRBV6-2 or TRBV6-3 and TRBJ1-2; possibly TRBD1 for D (6 bases). Germline loops: CDR1 MNHEY, CDR2 SVGEGT. The CDR3 spans 15 residues. V dropped 5 bases and J dropped 2 bases, with 15 bases sitting between them. DNA for the CDR3: TGTGCCAGCAGTCCTCACGCCGGGACAAACTATGGCTACACCTTC. As protein: CASSPHAGTNYGYTF.

The chain joins TRBV28 to TRBJ1-2; 9 nucleotides line up with TRBD1. The V and J ends lost 6 bases and 3 bases, in that order; junction bases with no gene match: 11. The germline V gene encodes CDR1 MDHEN and CDR2 SYDVKM. The CDR3 covers 16 residues. CDR3 sequence: CASSSPGQGLDYGYTF. Here the CDR3 DNA reads TGTGCCAGCAGCTCCCCGGGACAGGGTTTGGACTATGGCTACACCTTC.